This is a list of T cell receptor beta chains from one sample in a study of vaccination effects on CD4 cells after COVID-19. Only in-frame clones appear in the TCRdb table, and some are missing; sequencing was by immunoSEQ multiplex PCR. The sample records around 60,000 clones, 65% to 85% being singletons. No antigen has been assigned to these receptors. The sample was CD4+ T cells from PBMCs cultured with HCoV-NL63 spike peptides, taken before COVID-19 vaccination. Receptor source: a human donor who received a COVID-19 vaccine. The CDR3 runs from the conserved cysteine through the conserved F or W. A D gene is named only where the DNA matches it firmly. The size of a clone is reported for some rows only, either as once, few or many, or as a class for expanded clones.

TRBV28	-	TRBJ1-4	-	CASSLYRASNEKLFF	TGTGCCAGCAGTTTATATCGGGCCTCTAATGAAAAACTGTTTTTT
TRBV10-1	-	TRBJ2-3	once	CASSPVSTDTQYF	TGCGCCAGCAGCCCCGTGTCCACAGATACGCAGTATTTT
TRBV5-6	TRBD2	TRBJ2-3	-	CASSLGLAGGNTDTQYF	TGTGCCAGCAGCCTGGGACTAGCGGGGGGGAACACAGATACGCAGTATTTT
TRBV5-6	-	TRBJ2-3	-	CASSASMRSTDTQYF	TGTGCCAGCAGCGCTAGCATGAGGAGCACAGATACGCAGTATTTT
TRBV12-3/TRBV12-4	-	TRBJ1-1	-	CASRPGGNTEAFF	TGTGCCAGCAGGCCCGGTGGAAACACTGAAGCTTTCTTT
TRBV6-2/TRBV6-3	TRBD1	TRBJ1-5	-	CASSPGTAYSNQPQHF	TGTGCCAGCAGCCCCGGGACAGCCTATAGCAATCAGCCCCAGCATTTT
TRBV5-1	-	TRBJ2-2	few	CASSLFSVASNTGELFF	TGCGCCAGCAGCTTATTTAGCGTCGCCAGCAACACCGGGGAGCTGTTTTTT
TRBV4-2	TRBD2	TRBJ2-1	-	CASSQYGTSGGGNEQFF	TGTGCCAGCAGCCAATACGGGACTAGCGGGGGGGGTAATGAGCAGTTCTTC
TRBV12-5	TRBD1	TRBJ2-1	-	CASGLPGTAFNEQFF	TGTGCTAGTGGTTTGCCCGGGACAGCCTTTAATGAGCAGTTCTTC
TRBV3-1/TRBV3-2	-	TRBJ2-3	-	CASSRLGSSTDTQYF	TGTGCCAGCAGCCGACTAGGATCTAGCACAGATACGCAGTATTTT
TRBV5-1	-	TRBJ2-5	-	CASRVSLLETQYF	TGCGCCAGCAGGGTTAGTCTTTTGGAGACCCAGTACTTC
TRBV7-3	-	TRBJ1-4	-	CASSLTEQEDEKLFF	TGTGCCAGCAGCTTAACGGAGCAGGAGGATGAAAAACTGTTTTTT
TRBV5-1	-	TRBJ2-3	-	CASSLVDSGDTQYF	TGCGCCAGCAGCTTGGTGGACTCCGGAGATACGCAGTATTTT
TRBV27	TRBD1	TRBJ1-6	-	CASSPSRIDRGNSPLHF	TGTGCCAGCAGTCCCTCCCGAATTGACAGGGGTAATTCACCCCTCCACTTT
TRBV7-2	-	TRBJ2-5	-	CASSLSRAYQETQYF	TGTGCCAGCAGCTTGAGCCGAGCGTACCAAGAGACCCAGTACTTC
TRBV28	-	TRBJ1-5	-	CATHSNPGPPQPQHF	TGTGCCACACATAGTAATCCGGGACCGCCTCAGCCCCAGCATTTT
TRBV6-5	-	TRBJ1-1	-	CASSYSSGGGTEAFF	TGTGCCAGCAGTTACTCGAGCGGCGGCGGGACTGAAGCTTTCTTT
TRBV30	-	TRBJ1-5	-	CAWSVSGGRQPQHF	TGTGCCTGGAGTGTCTCGGGGGGCCGGCAGCCCCAGCATTTT
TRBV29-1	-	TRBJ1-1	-	CSVDPGATEAFF	TGCAGCGTTGACCCGGGGGCTACTGAAGCTTTCTTT
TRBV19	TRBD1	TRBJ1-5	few	CASSIPGTGGSQPQHF	TGTGCCAGTAGTATACCCGGGACAGGGGGAAGTCAGCCCCAGCATTTT
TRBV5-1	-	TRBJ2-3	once	CASSLGIGTDTQYF	TGCGCCAGCAGCTTGGGTATCGGCACAGATACGCAGTATTTT
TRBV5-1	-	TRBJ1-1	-	CASSPIGENTEAFF	TGCGCCAGCAGCCCGATAGGGGAGAACACTGAAGCTTTCTTT
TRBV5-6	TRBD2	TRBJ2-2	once	CASSLGLAGTGELFF	TGTGCCAGCAGCTTGGGACTAGCGGGCACCGGGGAGCTGTTTTTT
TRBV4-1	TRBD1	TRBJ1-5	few	CASSQVQGAFDQPQHF	TGCGCCAGCAGCCAAGTTCAGGGGGCTTTTGATCAGCCCCAGCATTTT
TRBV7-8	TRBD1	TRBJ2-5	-	CASSSWTGREETQYF	TGTGCCAGCAGCTCATGGACAGGGCGCGAAGAGACCCAGTACTTC
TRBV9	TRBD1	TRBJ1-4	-	CASSLRGTEEKLFF	TGTGCCAGCAGCCTCAGGGGGACGGAGGAAAAACTGTTTTTT
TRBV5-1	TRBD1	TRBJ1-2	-	CASSAIVQGIYGYTF	TGCGCCAGCAGCGCGATCGTACAGGGGATTTATGGCTACACCTTC
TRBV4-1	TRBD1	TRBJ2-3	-	CASSQVDRRSTDTQYF	TGCGCCAGCAGCCAAGTGGACAGGCGAAGCACAGATACGCAGTATTTT
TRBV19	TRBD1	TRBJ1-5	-	CASSIRTGDNQPQHF	TGTGCCAGTAGTATCCGGACAGGGGACAATCAGCCCCAGCATTTT
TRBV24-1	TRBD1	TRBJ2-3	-	CATRPRQGNTDTQYF	TGTGCCACCAGACCCAGACAGGGTAACACAGATACGCAGTATTTT
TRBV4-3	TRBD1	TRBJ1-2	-	CASSREGTGDYGYTF	TGCGCCAGCAGCCGAGAGGGGACAGGGGACTATGGCTACACCTTC
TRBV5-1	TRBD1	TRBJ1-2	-	CASSLPGQGGYGYTF	TGCGCCAGCAGTCTACCGGGACAGGGAGGATATGGCTACACCTTC
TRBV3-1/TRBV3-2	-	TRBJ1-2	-	CASSQEGSYGYTF	TGTGCCAGCAGCCAAGAAGGGTCCTATGGCTACACCTTC
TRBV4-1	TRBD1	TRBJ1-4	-	CASSQDLDRGWGGEKLFF	TGCGCCAGCAGCCAAGATCTAGACAGGGGGTGGGGAGGAGAAAAACTGTTTTTT
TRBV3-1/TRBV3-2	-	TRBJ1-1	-	CASSQDVASTEAFF	TGTGCCAGCAGCCAAGATGTGGCGTCGACTGAAGCTTTCTTT
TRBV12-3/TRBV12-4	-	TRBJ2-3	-	CASSLKGNTQYF	TGTGCCAGCAGTTTAAAGGGGAATACGCAGTATTTT
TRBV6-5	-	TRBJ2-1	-	CASILGGGEQFF	TGTGCCAGCATCTTAGGCGGAGGGGAGCAGTTCTTC
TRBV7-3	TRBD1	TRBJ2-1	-	CASSLHAGGSPYNEQFF	TGTGCCAGCAGCTTACATGCAGGGGGCTCCCCCTACAATGAGCAGTTCTTC
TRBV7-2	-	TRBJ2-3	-	CASSPDPTDTQYF	TGTGCCAGCAGCCCGGACCCCACGGATACGCAGTATTTT
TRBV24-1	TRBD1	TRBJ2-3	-	CATSDGKGTGAGTDTQYF	TGTGCCACCAGTGATGGGAAAGGGACAGGGGCCGGCACAGATACGCAGTATTTT
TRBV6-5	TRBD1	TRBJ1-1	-	CASEGAENTEAFF	TGTGCCAGCGAGGGGGCCGAGAACACTGAAGCTTTCTTT
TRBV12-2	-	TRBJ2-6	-	CASRETGVPGANVLTF	TGTGCAAGTCGGGAGACAGGGGTTCCGGGGGCCAACGTCCTGACTTTC
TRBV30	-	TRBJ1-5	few	CAWSTGTSFNQPQHF	TGTGCCTGGAGCACCGGGACGTCATTCAATCAGCCCCAGCATTTT
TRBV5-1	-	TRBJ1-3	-	CASSLGSGRLSGNTIYF	TGCGCCAGCAGCTTAGGATCTGGGAGACTCTCTGGAAACACCATATATTTT
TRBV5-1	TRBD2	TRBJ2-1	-	CASSAELAGPYNEQFF	TGCGCCAGCAGCGCCGAATTAGCGGGGCCCTACAATGAGCAGTTCTTC
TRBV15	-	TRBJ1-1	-	CATSRGWGRGLTEAFF	TGTGCCACCAGCAGGGGGTGGGGCAGGGGACTGACTGAAGCTTTCTTT
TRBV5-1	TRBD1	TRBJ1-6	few	CASSSQGALNSPLHF	TGCGCCAGCAGCTCACAGGGGGCGCTTAATTCACCCCTCCACTTT
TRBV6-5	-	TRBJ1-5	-	CASSAAYSNQPQHF	TGTGCCAGTTCCGCAGCTTATAGCAATCAGCCCCAGCATTTT
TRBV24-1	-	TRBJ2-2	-	CATSERPGGELFF	TGTGCCACCAGTGAACGACCGGGGGGGGAGCTGTTTTTT
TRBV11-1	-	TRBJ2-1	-	CASSLGQAINEQFF	TGTGCCAGCAGCTTGGGGCAGGCGATCAATGAGCAGTTCTTC
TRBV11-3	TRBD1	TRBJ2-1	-	CASSSRTGTGLGDEQFF	TGTGCCAGCAGCTCACGAACCGGGACAGGGCTGGGGGATGAGCAGTTCTTC
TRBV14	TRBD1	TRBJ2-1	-	CASSQAQGALDEQFF	TGTGCCAGCAGCCAAGCACAGGGGGCTCTCGATGAGCAGTTCTTC
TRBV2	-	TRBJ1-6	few	CASSGQGGLNSPLHF	TGTGCCAGCAGTGGCCAGGGAGGTTTAAATTCACCCCTCCACTTT
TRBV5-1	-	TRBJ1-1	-	CASSLVTGARGNSEAFF	TGCGCCAGCAGCTTGGTAACGGGGGCTAGAGGGAATTCTGAAGCTTTCTTT
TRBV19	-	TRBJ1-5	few	CASSIWGDFNQPQHF	TGTGCCAGTAGTATCTGGGGAGACTTCAATCAGCCCCAGCATTTT